This is a list of T cell receptor beta chains from one sample in a study of a mutant IDH1 vaccine in newly diagnosed glioma. This table comes from immunoSEQ multiplex PCR, and its TCRdb copy is limited to in-frame clones, with some not included. The sample consists of around 78,000 clones, over 75% of them appearing once. Antigen specificity for these receptors is unknown. The sample consisted of PBMCs, taken from a glioma patient whose treatment included an IDH1 peptide vaccine. Receptors originate from a man aged 25-40 years with glioma. Some clones in this sample may be carry-over from other donors' samples. CDR3s include the opening cysteine and the closing phenylalanine or tryptophan. D genes are given only for firm matches. Clone size appears in some rows only: once, few, many, or a class for an expanded clone.

size: few; J: TRBJ2-2; V: TRBV27; D: -; CDR3: CASSQWNTGELFF; DNA: TGTGCCAGCAGTCAATGGAACACCGGGGAGCTGTTTTTT
size: -; J: TRBJ1-1; V: TRBV7-2; D: -; CDR3: CASSPRATGNTEAFF; DNA: TGTGCCAGCAGCCCTCGCGCGACAGGGAACACTGAAGCTTTCTTT
size: -; J: TRBJ2-4; V: TRBV7-2; D: -; CDR3: CASSAQVTDPNIQYF; DNA: TGTGCCAGCAGCGCCCAGGTCACGGACCCCAACATTCAGTACTTC
size: few; J: TRBJ1-5; V: TRBV6-1; D: -; CDR3: CASRRGGDSNQPQHF; DNA: TGTGCCAGCAGGAGGGGGGGGGATAGCAATCAGCCCCAGCATTTT
size: -; J: TRBJ1-1; V: TRBV9; D: -; CDR3: CASSVAVGAAADTEAFF; DNA: TGTGCCAGCAGCGTAGCTGTGGGGGCGGCAGCAGACACTGAAGCTTTCTTT
size: -; J: TRBJ1-2; V: TRBV28; D: -; CDR3: CASSLDQARASIDETF; DNA: TGTGCCAGCAGTTTAGATCAGGCGCGAGCTTCTATTGATGAGACCTTC
size: -; J: TRBJ1-1; V: TRBV7-2; D: TRBD1; CDR3: CASSWTGGRGAFF; DNA: TGTGCCAGCAGCTGGACAGGGGGGCGGGGAGCTTTCTTT
size: -; J: TRBJ1-3; V: TRBV7-2; D: TRBD1; CDR3: CASSHDRAGYGNTIYF; DNA: TGTGCCAGCAGCCACGACAGGGCAGGATACGGAAACACCATATATTTT
size: -; J: TRBJ2-7; V: TRBV4-1; D: TRBD1; CDR3: CASSQGDRGDYEQYF; DNA: TGCGCCAGCAGCCAGGGGGACAGGGGGGACTACGAGCAGTACTTC
size: -; J: TRBJ2-7; V: TRBV27; D: -; CDR3: CASSPQSSYEQYF; DNA: TGTGCCAGCAGTCCACAGAGCTCCTACGAGCAGTACTTC
size: -; J: TRBJ2-3; V: TRBV5-6; D: TRBD2; CDR3: CASSLAGRGGSDTQYF; DNA: TGTGCCAGCAGCTTGGCTGGTCGGGGGGGCTCAGATACGCAGTATTTT
size: -; J: TRBJ2-7; V: TRBV6-1; D: -; CDR3: CASSESGGEYEQYF; DNA: TGTGCCAGCAGTGAATCGGGGGGCGAGTACGAGCAGTACTTC
size: -; J: TRBJ2-7; V: TRBV18; D: -; CDR3: CASSPGGAEQYF; DNA: TGTGCCAGCTCACCCGGTGGGGCAGAGCAGTACTTC
size: -; J: TRBJ2-7; V: TRBV7-9; D: TRBD2; CDR3: CASSARTSGDEQYF; DNA: TGTGCCAGCAGCGCTCGGACTAGCGGGGACGAGCAGTACTTC
size: few; J: TRBJ1-2; V: TRBV27; D: TRBD1; CDR3: CASSQGDSPYGYTF; DNA: TGTGCCAGCAGCCAAGGGGACAGTCCCTATGGCTACACCTTC
size: -; J: TRBJ2-5; V: TRBV14; D: -; CDR3: CASSLVGETQYF; DNA: TGTGCCAGCAGCCTCGTAGGAGAGACCCAGTACTTC
size: -; J: TRBJ1-1; V: TRBV30; D: -; CDR3: CAWIRGGQEAFF; DNA: TGTGCCTGGATAAGGGGGGGGCAAGAGGCTTTCTTT
size: -; J: TRBJ2-7; V: TRBV28; D: -; CDR3: CASSLAHYEQYF; DNA: TGTGCCAGCAGTTTAGCCCATTACGAGCAGTACTTC
size: -; J: TRBJ2-1; V: TRBV4-1; D: -; CDR3: CASSQGGPSEQFF; DNA: TGCGCCAGCAGCCAAGGAGGGCCCTCTGAGCAGTTCTTC
size: -; J: TRBJ1-6; V: TRBV5-6; D: -; CDR3: CASSPQAGLGLDSPLHF; DNA: TGTGCCAGCAGCCCCCAAGCGGGGCTAGGCCTAGATTCACCCCTCCACTTT
size: -; J: TRBJ1-2; V: TRBV20-1; D: -; CDR3: CSATGPGGYTF; DNA: TGCAGTGCCACAGGACCGGGGGGCTACACCTTC
size: -; J: TRBJ2-5; V: TRBV18; D: -; CDR3: CASSPGPGVGTQYF; DNA: TGTGCCAGCTCACCTGGGCCGGGAGTCGGGACCCAGTACTTC
size: -; J: TRBJ2-5; V: TRBV9; D: TRBD2; CDR3: CASSSGGAKETQYF; DNA: TGTGCCAGCTCTAGCGGGGGGGCCAAAGAGACCCAGTACTTC
size: few; J: TRBJ2-7; V: TRBV4-2; D: TRBD1; CDR3: CASSQEDRGYEQYF; DNA: TGTGCCAGCAGCCAAGAGGACAGGGGCTACGAGCAGTACTTC
size: -; J: TRBJ2-2; V: TRBV13; D: -; CDR3: CASSLEQYDGELFF; DNA: TGTGCCAGCAGCTTAGAACAGTATGACGGGGAGCTGTTTTTT
size: -; J: TRBJ1-1; V: TRBV4-3; D: -; CDR3: CASSQDEGRLNTEAFF; DNA: TGCGCCAGCAGCCAAGATGAGGGACGGCTGAACACTGAAGCTTTCTTT
size: -; J: TRBJ2-2; V: TRBV30; D: -; CDR3: CAWKYHWNTGELFF; DNA: TGTGCCTGGAAGTACCACTGGAACACTGGGGAGCTGTTTTTT
size: -; J: TRBJ2-7; V: TRBV5-1; D: -; CDR3: CASSFRPSYEQYF; DNA: TGCGCCAGCAGCTTTCGGCCTTCCTACGAGCAGTACTTC
size: -; J: TRBJ2-1; V: TRBV7-2; D: -; CDR3: CASSPGTHNEQFF; DNA: TGTGCCAGCAGCCCCGGGACCCACAATGAGCAGTTCTTC
size: -; J: TRBJ2-1; V: TRBV2; D: TRBD2; CDR3: CASSAAIAGDGEQFF; DNA: TGTGCCAGCAGTGCTGCGATAGCGGGGGACGGTGAGCAGTTCTTC
size: -; J: TRBJ2-7; V: TRBV28; D: -; CDR3: CASSLRGPTYEQYF; DNA: TGTGCCAGCAGCCTTAGGGGTCCCACCTACGAGCAGTACTTC
size: once; J: TRBJ1-5; V: TRBV18; D: -; CDR3: CASSPPNRLGQPQHF; DNA: TGTGCCAGCTCACCACCGAACAGGCTTGGACAGCCCCAGCATTTT
size: -; J: TRBJ1-4; V: TRBV7-9; D: -; CDR3: CASSLRGTNEKLFF; DNA: TGTGCCAGCAGCTTACGGGGAACTAATGAAAAACTGTTTTTT
size: -; J: TRBJ2-7; V: TRBV19; D: TRBD1; CDR3: CASSDEQGSYGYEQYF; DNA: TGTGCCAGTAGTGACGAACAGGGGTCCTATGGCTACGAGCAGTACTTC
size: -; J: TRBJ2-5; V: TRBV27; D: -; CDR3: CASTALGVETQYF; DNA: TGTGCCAGCACCGCGTTGGGGGTGGAGACCCAGTACTTC
size: -; J: TRBJ1-3; V: TRBV7-2; D: -; CDR3: CASSPGLSSGNTIYF; DNA: TGTGCCAGCAGCCCCGGGTTGAGCTCTGGAAACACCATATATTTT
size: -; J: TRBJ2-3; V: TRBV19; D: -; CDR3: CASKLTQTDTQYF; DNA: TGTGCCAGTAAATTGACCCAAACAGATACGCAGTATTTT
size: -; J: TRBJ1-1; V: TRBV13; D: -; CDR3: CASSLAGTGYTEAFF; DNA: TGTGCCAGCAGCTTAGCCGGGACGGGATACACTGAAGCTTTCTTT
size: -; J: TRBJ1-3; V: TRBV4-1; D: -; CDR3: CASSESPRYSGNTIYF; DNA: TGCGCCAGCAGCGAAAGTCCCCGATACTCTGGAAACACCATATATTTT
size: -; J: TRBJ2-7; V: TRBV5-8; D: TRBD1; CDR3: CASSPEQGSYEQYF; DNA: TGTGCCAGCAGCCCAGAACAGGGGTCCTACGAGCAGTACTTC
size: -; J: TRBJ2-5; V: TRBV9; D: -; CDR3: CASSVYQEETQYF; DNA: TGTGCCAGCAGCGTATACCAGGAAGAGACCCAGTACTTC
size: -; J: TRBJ2-1; V: TRBV6-1; D: TRBD1; CDR3: CASRDGQGFYNEQFF; DNA: TGTGCCAGCAGGGATGGACAGGGGTTTTACAATGAGCAGTTCTTC
size: -; J: TRBJ2-1; V: TRBV7-2; D: -; CDR3: CASSLAPVLAVFF; DNA: TGTGCCAGCAGCTTAGCCCCCGTTCTTGCCGTTTTCTTC
size: -; J: TRBJ1-2; V: TRBV6-5; D: -; CDR3: CASSYSEGIDGYTF; DNA: TGTGCCAGCAGTTACTCCGAGGGAATAGATGGCTACACCTTC
size: -; J: TRBJ2-6; V: TRBV4-1; D: -; CDR3: CAITKQGRKSSGANVLTF; DNA: TGCGCCATCACAAAACAGGGACGGAAAAGCTCTGGGGCCAACGTCCTGACTTTC
size: -; J: TRBJ2-5; V: TRBV6-5; D: TRBD1; CDR3: CAGHYRGPGETQYF; DNA: TGTGCCGGACACTACAGGGGGCCAGGGGAGACCCAGTACTTC
size: few; J: TRBJ1-1; V: TRBV4-3; D: -; CDR3: CASSQTHDTYTEAFF; DNA: TGCGCCAGCAGCCAAACCCACGACACCTACACTGAAGCTTTCTTT
size: -; J: TRBJ2-4; V: TRBV7-2; D: TRBD1; CDR3: CASSPGTGVLNIQYF; DNA: TGTGCCAGCAGCCCCGGGACAGGGGTTCTGAACATTCAGTACTTC
size: few; J: TRBJ2-7; V: TRBV27; D: -; CDR3: CASSFRQGGLEQYF; DNA: TGTGCCAGCAGTTTCAGGCAGGGAGGCCTCGAGCAGTACTTC
size: -; J: TRBJ1-1; V: TRBV6-5; D: -; CDR3: CASSYDGEAFF; DNA: TGTGCCAGCAGTTACGACGGTGAAGCTTTCTTT
size: once; J: TRBJ2-3; V: TRBV2; D: TRBD1; CDR3: CASSRGQGIAGTQYF; DNA: TGTGCCAGCAGCAGGGGACAGGGTATCGCAGGTACGCAGTATTTT
size: -; J: TRBJ1-2; V: TRBV7-2; D: -; CDR3: CASSPPRGGYTF; DNA: TGTGCCAGCAGCCCCCCCCGTGGTGGCTACACCTTC
size: -; J: TRBJ2-1; V: TRBV11-2; D: -; CDR3: CASSPRMGSYNEQFF; DNA: TGTGCCAGCAGCCCCAGGATGGGCTCCTACAATGAGCAGTTCTTC
size: once; J: TRBJ2-7; V: TRBV5-1; D: TRBD2; CDR3: CASSLGLAGGSNEQYF; DNA: TGCGCCAGCAGCTTGGGACTAGCGGGAGGTTCCAACGAGCAGTACTTC
size: -; J: TRBJ1-6; V: TRBV28; D: -; CDR3: CASSVAAQGSPLHF; DNA: TGTGCCAGCAGCGTTGCGGCGCAGGGATCACCCCTCCACTTT
size: -; J: TRBJ2-1; V: TRBV9; D: TRBD2; CDR3: CASSPRLAGANEQFF; DNA: TGTGCCAGCAGCCCACGACTAGCGGGGGCCAATGAGCAGTTCTTC
size: few; J: TRBJ1-6; V: TRBV7-9; D: TRBD1; CDR3: CASSLYPGQSSYNSPLHF; DNA: TGTGCCAGCAGCTTGTATCCGGGACAGAGCTCCTATAATTCACCCCTCCACTTT
size: -; J: TRBJ1-2; V: TRBV28; D: -; CDR3: CASSSPGRGLWYGYTF; DNA: TGTGCCAGCAGTTCCCCCGGCAGAGGGCTGTGGTATGGCTACACCTTC
size: -; J: TRBJ2-2; V: TRBV2; D: -; CDR3: CASRRDFANTGELFF; DNA: TGTGCCAGCAGGAGGGATTTCGCGAACACCGGGGAGCTGTTTTTT
size: -; J: TRBJ1-1; V: TRBV2; D: -; CDR3: CASSGLGSIAGRAFF; DNA: TGTGCCAGCAGTGGTTTGGGCTCAATTGCGGGGAGGGCTTTCTTT